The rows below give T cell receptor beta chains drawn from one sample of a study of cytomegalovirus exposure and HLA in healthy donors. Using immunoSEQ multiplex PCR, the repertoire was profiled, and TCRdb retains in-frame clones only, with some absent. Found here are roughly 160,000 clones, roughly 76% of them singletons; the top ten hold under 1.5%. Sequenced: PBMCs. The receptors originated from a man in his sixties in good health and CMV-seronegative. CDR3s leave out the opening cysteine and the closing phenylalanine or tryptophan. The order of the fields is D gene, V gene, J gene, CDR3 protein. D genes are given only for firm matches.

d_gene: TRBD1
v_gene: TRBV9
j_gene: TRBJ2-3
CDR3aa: ASGQRGLDTQY

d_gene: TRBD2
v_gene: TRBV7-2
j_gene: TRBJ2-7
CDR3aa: ASSPISGLGYYEQY

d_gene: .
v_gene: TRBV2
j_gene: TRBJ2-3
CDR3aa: ASSESDTQY

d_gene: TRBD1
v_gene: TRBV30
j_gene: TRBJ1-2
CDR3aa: AWSVPGTGARYGYT

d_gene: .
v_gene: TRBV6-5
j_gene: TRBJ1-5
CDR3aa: ASRKNRDGNQPQH

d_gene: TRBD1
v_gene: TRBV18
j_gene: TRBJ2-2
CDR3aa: ASSPRPQGANTGELF

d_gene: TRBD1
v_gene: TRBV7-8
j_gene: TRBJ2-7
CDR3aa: ASSLAQGQGNFYEQY

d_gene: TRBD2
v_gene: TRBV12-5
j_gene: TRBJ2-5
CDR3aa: ARTPTLAGVQETQY

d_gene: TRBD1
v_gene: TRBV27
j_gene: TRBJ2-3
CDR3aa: ASSLRQGSTDTQY

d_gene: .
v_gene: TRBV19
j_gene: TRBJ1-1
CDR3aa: ASSIILRTEAF

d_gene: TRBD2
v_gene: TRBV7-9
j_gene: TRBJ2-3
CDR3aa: SSSLVDRTSVTDTQY

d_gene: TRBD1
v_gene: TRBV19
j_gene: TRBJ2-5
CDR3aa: ASRVTGGQETQY

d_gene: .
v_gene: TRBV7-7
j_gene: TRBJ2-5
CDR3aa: ASSLDWTAETQY